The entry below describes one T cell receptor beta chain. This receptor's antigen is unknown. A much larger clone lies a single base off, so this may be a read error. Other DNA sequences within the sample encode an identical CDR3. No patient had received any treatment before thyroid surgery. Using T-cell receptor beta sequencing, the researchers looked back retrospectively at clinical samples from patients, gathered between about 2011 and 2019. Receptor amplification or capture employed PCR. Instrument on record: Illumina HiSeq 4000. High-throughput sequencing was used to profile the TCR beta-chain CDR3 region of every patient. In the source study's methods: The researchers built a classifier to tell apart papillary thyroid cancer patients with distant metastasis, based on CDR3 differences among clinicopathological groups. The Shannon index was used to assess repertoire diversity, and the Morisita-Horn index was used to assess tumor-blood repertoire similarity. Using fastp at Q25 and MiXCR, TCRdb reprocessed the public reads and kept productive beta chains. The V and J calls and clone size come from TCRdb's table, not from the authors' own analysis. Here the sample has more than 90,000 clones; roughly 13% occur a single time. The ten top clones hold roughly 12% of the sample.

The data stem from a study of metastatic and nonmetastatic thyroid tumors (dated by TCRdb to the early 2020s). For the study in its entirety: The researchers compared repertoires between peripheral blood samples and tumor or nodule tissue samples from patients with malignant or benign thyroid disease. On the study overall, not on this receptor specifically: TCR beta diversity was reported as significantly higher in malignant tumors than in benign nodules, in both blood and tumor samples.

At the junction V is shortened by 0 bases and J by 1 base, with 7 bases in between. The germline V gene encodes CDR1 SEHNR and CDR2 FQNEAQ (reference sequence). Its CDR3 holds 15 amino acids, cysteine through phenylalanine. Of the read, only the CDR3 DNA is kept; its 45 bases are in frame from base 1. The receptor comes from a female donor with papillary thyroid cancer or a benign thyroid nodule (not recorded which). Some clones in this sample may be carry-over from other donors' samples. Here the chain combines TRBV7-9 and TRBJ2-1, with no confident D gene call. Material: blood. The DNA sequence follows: TGTGCCAGCAGCTTAGCGCTGGGGTCCTACAATGAGCAGTTCTTC. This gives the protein CASSLALGSYNEQFF. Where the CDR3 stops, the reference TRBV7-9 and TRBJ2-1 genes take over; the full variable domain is DTGVSQNPRHKITKRGQNVTFRCDPISEHNRLYWYRQTLGQGPEFLTYFQNEAQLEKSRLLSDRFSAERPKGSFSTLEIQRTEQGDSAMYLCASSLALGSYNEQFFGPGTRLTVL.